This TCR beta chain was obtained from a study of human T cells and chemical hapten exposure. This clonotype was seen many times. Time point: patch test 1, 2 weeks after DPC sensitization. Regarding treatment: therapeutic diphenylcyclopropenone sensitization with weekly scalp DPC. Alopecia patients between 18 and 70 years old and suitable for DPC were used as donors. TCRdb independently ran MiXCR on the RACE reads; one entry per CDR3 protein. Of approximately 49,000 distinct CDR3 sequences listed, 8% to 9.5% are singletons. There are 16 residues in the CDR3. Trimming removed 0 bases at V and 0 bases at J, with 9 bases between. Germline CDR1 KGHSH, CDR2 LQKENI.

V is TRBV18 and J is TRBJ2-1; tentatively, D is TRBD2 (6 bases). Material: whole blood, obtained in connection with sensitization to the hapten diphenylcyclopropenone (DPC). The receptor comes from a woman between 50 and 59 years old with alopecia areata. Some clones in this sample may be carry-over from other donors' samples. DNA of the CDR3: TGTGCCAGCTCACCACCAGGGACTCTCTCCTACAATGAGCAGTTCTTC. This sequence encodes CASSPPGTLSYNEQFF.